These 18 T cell receptor beta chains were all obtained from the same sample, sequenced in a study of human T cells and chemical hapten exposure. Time point meaning: patch test 3, about 24 weeks after DPC sensitization. Noted treatment: therapeutic diphenylcyclopropenone sensitization with weekly scalp DPC. TCRdb reprocessed the RACE reads with MiXCR, giving one entry per CDR3 protein. The sample includes approximately 72,000 distinct CDR3 sequences, approximately 10% seen only once; the top ten take roughly 1.5%. The specimen comprised whole blood, sampled in connection with sensitization to the hapten diphenylcyclopropenone (DPC). These receptors were taken from a woman in her 50s with alopecia areata. Some clones in this sample may be carry-over from other donors' samples.

There are many counts of this clonotype. The CDR3 DNA reads as TGTGCCAGCAGCCCTGGACAGGGGGCGCAGTACGAGCAGTACTTC. This codes for CASSPGQGAQYEQYF. The rearrangement joins TRBV7-2 to TRBJ2-7, with TRBD1 identical over 11 bases. Looked up from germline, CDR1 is SGHTA and CDR2 is FQGNSA. The CDR3 totals 15 residues. Losses at the gene ends were 5 bases for V and 4 bases for J; bases not matched to a gene: 7.

This clonotype turned up a few times. This chain connects TRBV12-3 or TRBV12-4 to TRBJ1-4; 8 nucleotides match TRBD1. The CDR3 runs to 15 residues. J was trimmed by 4 bases and V by 5 bases; bases with no gene match: 6. CDR3 loop: CASSPRTGNNEKLFF. CDR3 sequence (DNA): TGTGCCAGCAGTCCTCGGACAGGGAATAATGAAAAACTGTTTTTT.

This clonotype was found many times. This sequence joins TRBV3-1 and TRBJ1-1; D unclear. Trimming took 0 bases from V and 1 from J, leaving 6 bases between them. This CDR3 has 14 residues. Per germline, CDR1 LGHDT and CDR2 YNNKEL (reference sequence). The CDR3 loop reads CASSQDLPNTEAFF. The CDR3 DNA sequence: TGTGCCAGCAGCCAAGATCTCCCGAACACTGAAGCTTTCTTT.

The table lists this clonotype with many counts. The chain uses TRBV6-4 and TRBJ2-3; TRBD2 might be the D (5 bases). V was clipped by 2 bases and J by 4 bases, with 10 bases between them. Germline CDR1 reads MRHNA; CDR2 reads SNTAGT. This CDR3 is 14 amino acids long. CDR3 DNA sequence: TGTGCCAGCAGTGACCCGGCGGGCCCAGATACGCAGTATTTT. Its translation: CASSDPAGPDTQYF.

This clonotype came up a few times. The chain employs TRBV5-1 and TRBJ1-2; D not resolved. The CDR3 is 13 residues long. Germline CDR1 is SGHRS and CDR2 is YFSETQ. Trimming cost V 3 bases and J 0 bases, with 6 bases left between them. DNA for the CDR3: TGCGCCAGCAGCTCGGAGGCTAACTATGGCTACACCTTC. Translated, it gives CASSSEANYGYTF.

This clonotype was seen a handful of times. The genes are TRBV29-1 and TRBJ1-3, with a weak D call TRBD1 (5 bases). CDR3 size: 14 residues. Trimming cost V 4 bases and J 10 bases, with 20 bases left between them. Germline V gene lookup returns CDR1 SQVTM and CDR2 ANQGSEA. CDR3 sequence (DNA): TGCAGCGTTGCGCTCACAGGCCCACCGTCAACCATATATTTT. It codes for CSVALTGPPSTIYF.

The genes are TRBV18 and TRBJ1-4; the D is unclear. Trimming pared 8 bases from V and 7 bases from J, leaving 14 bases between. The CDR3 covers 13 residues. Per germline, CDR1 KGHSH and CDR2 LQKENI. The CDR3: CASLPGLREKLFF. As DNA, the CDR3 is TGTGCCAGCCTGCCGGGATTGCGTGAAAAACTGTTTTTT. Combining the CDR3 with reference TRBV18 and TRBJ1-4 gives the whole variable domain NAGVMQNPRHLVRRRGQEARLRCSPMKGHSHVYWYRQLPEEGLKFMVYLQKENIIDESGMPKERFSAEFPKEGPSILRIQQVVRGDSAAYFCASLPGLREKLFFGSGTQLSVL.

This clonotype was found many times. The chain joins TRBV11-1 to TRBJ2-5; D call uncertain. The germline V gene has CDR1 SGHAT and CDR2 FQDESV (reference sequence). The CDR3 covers 13 residues. The V end was cut by 4 bases, the J end by 5 bases, with 11 bases between. The CDR3 spells CASSSGSRETQYF. Written as DNA, the CDR3 is TGTGCCAGCAGCTCCGGATCGCGCGAGACCCAGTACTTC.

This clonotype was seen repeatedly, ten times or more. This chain connects TRBV5-1 to TRBJ1-2; D gene uncertain. The V end was cut by 4 bases, the J end by 0 bases, with 10 bases between. CDR1 and CDR2 (germline): SGHRS, YFSETQ. The CDR3 contains 14 residues. CDR3 sequence: CASSTDASNYGYTF. The CDR3 DNA reads TGCGCCAGCAGCACGGACGCATCTAACTATGGCTACACCTTC. Looking up the rest from reference TRBV5-1 and TRBJ1-2 gives the full variable domain: KAGVTQTPRYLIKTRGQQVTLSCSPISGHRSVSWYQQTPGQGLQFLFEYFSETQRNKGNFPGRFSGRQFSNSRSEMNVSTLELGDSALYLCASSTDASNYGYTFGSGTRLTVV.

Here the CDR3 reads CASSSIEGSGSPLHF. The CDR3 DNA is TGTGCCAGCAGTTCGATCGAGGGAAGTGGGTCACCCCTCCACTTT. The V gene is TRBV2, the J gene TRBJ1-6; D is unclear. The V and J ends lost 5 bases and 10 bases respectively, with 18 bases between them. Germline V gene sequence: CDR1 SNHLY, CDR2 FYNNEI. The CDR3 is 15 residues long.

This clonotype was seen a handful of times. V is TRBV4-3 and J is TRBJ1-6, with 7 bases fitting TRBD1. Germline values: CDR1 LGHNA, CDR2 YSLEER. Germline trimming cut 6 bases from V and 7 bases from J; bases unmatched to any gene: 6. The CDR3 covers 14 residues. The CDR3 reads CASRYGTENSPLHF. CDR3 in DNA: TGCGCCAGCAGATATGGGACAGAAAATTCACCCCTCCACTTT.

This clonotype occurred many times. The genes are TRBV20-1 and TRBJ2-7; D is possibly TRBD2 (6 bases). Germline CDR1 and CDR2: DFQATT and SNEGSKA (reference sequence). CDR3 length: 12 residues. Between the trimmed V and J ends, which lost 6 bases and 2 bases, there was a span of 11 bases. DNA for the CDR3: TGCAGTGCGCCTAGCGCTACCTACGAGCAGTACTTC. It specifies CSAPSATYEQYF.

This clonotype was found many times. The gene calls are TRBV7-2 and TRBJ2-5; D unclear. Germline assignment: CDR1 SGHTA and CDR2 FQGNSA. The V gene lost 0 bases and the J gene lost 2 bases, with 10 bases spanning the gap. The CDR3 covers 15 residues. CDR3 sequence: CASSLAGLVQETQYF. In nucleotides, the CDR3 is TGTGCCAGCAGCTTAGCGGGATTGGTACAAGAGACCCAGTACTTC.

CDR3 DNA: TGTGCCAGCAGTTCCCCCGACAGGGTCTACGAGCAGTACTTC. Its translation is CASSSPDRVYEQYF. This chain connects TRBV28 to TRBJ2-7; 7 bases are a match to TRBD1. The CDR3 is 14 residues long. Germline loops: CDR1 MDHEN, CDR2 SYDVKM. The junction had 6 bases not matched to a gene; V was cut back by 4 bases and J by 3 bases.

In this sample, this clonotype turned up a few times. The chain recombines TRBV6-5 with TRBJ1-2; possibly TRBD1 for D (6 bases). V was shortened by 1 base and J by 3 bases, with 21 bases between the two germline ends. The CDR3 length is 18 residues. Germline V CDR1 and CDR2: MNHEY, SVGAGI. DNA of the CDR3: TGTGCCAGCAGTTACTGGAATGAAAACCTGACAGGATACTATGGCTACACCTTC. Amino acid sequence: CASSYWNENLTGYYGYTF.

The sample holds a few counts of this clonotype. The chain has TRBV2 and TRBJ2-1, with D possibly being TRBD1 (5 bases). Between the trimmed V and J ends, which lost 6 bases and 8 bases, there was a span of 11 bases. The CDR3 has 12 amino acids. From germline, CDR1 is SNHLY and CDR2 FYNNEI. CDR3 nucleotides: TGTGCCAGCAGCCTCAGGGTTGATGAGCAGTTCTTC. This translates into CASSLRVDEQFF.

This clonotype was counted between two and nine times. The genes are TRBV20-1 and TRBJ1-2; D is ambiguous. V shed 1 base and J shed 4 bases, with 13 bases lying between them. The CDR3 totals 14 residues. Germline loops: CDR1 DFQATT, CDR2 SNEGSKA (reference sequence). CDR3 loop: CSARVVAGSYGYTF. The CDR3, as DNA: TGCAGTGCTAGAGTGGTGGCGGGTAGCTATGGCTACACCTTC.

As DNA, the CDR3 is TGTGCCAGCAGGACCAACGCCGTGACCCAGTACTTC. As protein: CASRTNAVTQYF. The chain joins TRBV28 to TRBJ2-5; D not certain. The germline V gene has CDR1 MDHEN and CDR2 SYDVKM. The CDR3 is 12 residues long. The V end lost 6 bases, the J end lost 7 bases, and 12 bases lay between the germline ends.